One T cell receptor (beta chain) is described in this entry. Both TCR beta VDJ combination and CDR3 sequence profiling were carried out. Genomic DNA was the template for this profiling. TCRdb re-called the reads through MiXCR, storing one row per CDR3 protein. Of some 410,000 distinct CDR3 sequences detected, 60% to 80% appear once; the ten largest clones hold 4%. This entry belongs to a study of CD8+CD57+ T cells in acquired aplastic anemia. Germline lookup yields CDR1 KGHDR and CDR2 SFDVKD. The CDR3 contains 15 residues. Trimming left V 5 bases short and J 4 bases short, with 15 bases between. The specimen sequenced was sorted CD4+, CD8+, or CD8+CD57+ T cells (not recorded which) from PBMCs. The gene calls are TRBV24-1 and TRBJ2-3; D possibly corresponds to TRBD2 (5 bases). The receptor comes from a human donor in good health, serving as a control. The CDR3: CATSVDPSGADTQYF. The DNA for the CDR3 is TGTGCCACCAGTGTCGATCCCTCCGGGGCAGATACGCAGTATTTT.